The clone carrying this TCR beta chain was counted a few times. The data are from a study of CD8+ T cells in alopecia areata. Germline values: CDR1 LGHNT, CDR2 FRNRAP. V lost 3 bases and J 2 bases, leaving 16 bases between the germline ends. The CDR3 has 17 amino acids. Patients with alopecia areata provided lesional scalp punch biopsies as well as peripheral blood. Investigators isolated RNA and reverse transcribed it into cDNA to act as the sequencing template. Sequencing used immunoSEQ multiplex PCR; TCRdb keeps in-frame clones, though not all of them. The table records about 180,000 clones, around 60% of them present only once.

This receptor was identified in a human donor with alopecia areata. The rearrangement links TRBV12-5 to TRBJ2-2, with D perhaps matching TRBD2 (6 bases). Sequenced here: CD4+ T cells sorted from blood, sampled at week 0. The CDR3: CASGFEVGGVNTGELFF. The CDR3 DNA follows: TGTGCTAGTGGTTTTGAGGTTGGCGGGGTAAACACCGGGGAGCTGTTTTTT.